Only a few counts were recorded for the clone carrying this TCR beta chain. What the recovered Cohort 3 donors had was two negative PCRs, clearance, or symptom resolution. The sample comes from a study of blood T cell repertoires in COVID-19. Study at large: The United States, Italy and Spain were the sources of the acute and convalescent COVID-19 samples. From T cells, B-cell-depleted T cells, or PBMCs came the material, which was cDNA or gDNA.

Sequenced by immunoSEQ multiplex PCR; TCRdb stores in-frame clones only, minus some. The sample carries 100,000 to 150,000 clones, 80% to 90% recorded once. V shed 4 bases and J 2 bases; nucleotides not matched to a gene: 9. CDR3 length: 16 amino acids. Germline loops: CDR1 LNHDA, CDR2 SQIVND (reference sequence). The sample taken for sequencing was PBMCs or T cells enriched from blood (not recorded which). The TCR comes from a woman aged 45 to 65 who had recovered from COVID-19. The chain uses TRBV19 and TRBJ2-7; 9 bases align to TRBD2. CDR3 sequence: CASSTSGTSFAYEQYF. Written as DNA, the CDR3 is TGTGCCAGTAGTACATCCGGGACTAGCTTCGCCTACGAGCAGTACTTC.